This entry concerns a single TCR beta chain. Its specificity is not known. Preparation of TCR beta libraries was done by quantitative 5'-RACE with molecular barcodes. Each CDR3 protein is one row after TCRdb ran MiXCR on the 5' RACE reads. The data show a few hundred thousand distinct CDR3 sequences, approximately 20% seen once. The CDR3 has 16 amino acids. V shed 0 bases and J shed 6 bases, with 16 bases lying between them. Germline values: CDR1 LGHNA, CDR2 YSLEER. This sample was included in a study of CD8 T cells in ankylosing spondylitis. General observations from the study: What appeared characteristic of ankylosing spondylitis blood was a TCR beta motif of under 10 highly homologous variants.

This sequence originates from a male donor with ankylosing spondylitis. The chain is built from TRBV4-3 and TRBJ2-3, with D possibly TRBD2 on 7 matching bases. The sample taken for sequencing was blood, either unsorted or a sorted T cell fraction (not recorded which). This chain's CDR3 is CASSQDVGGPPDTQYF. Here the CDR3 DNA reads TGCGCCAGCAGCCAAGATGTCGGGGGGCCCCCGGATACGCAGTATTTT.